The TCR beta chain under discussion was sequenced for a study of blood T cells in healthy people across ages. Trimming removed 2 bases at V and 4 bases at J, with 14 bases between. Germline V gene data show CDR1 as SGHTA and CDR2 as FQGTGA. CDR3 length equals 15 residues. A second PCR, run for roughly 7 to 11 cycles, used a sample-barcoded 5' primer plus a J-beta primer mix. TCRdb passed the 5' RACE reads through MiXCR, listing each CDR3 protein once. The sample carries hundreds of thousands of distinct CDR3 sequences, about 30% recorded once. This clonotype was recorded many times. What was sequenced was blood. The TCR comes from a woman of 80 years or more in good health. The chain couples TRBV7-3 to TRBJ1-1; D is possibly TRBD1 (5 bases). CDR3 region: CASSLGSGIGTEAFF. The CDR3 DNA reads TGTGCCAGCAGCTTAGGATCAGGGATCGGCACTGAAGCTTTCTTT.